The 7 T cell receptor beta chains below come from one sample, sequenced in a study of T cells in Graves' hyperthyroidism and ophthalmopathy. It was RNA transcripts that yielded the amplified TCR beta CDR3 regions. During a first-round RT-PCR of the TCR CDR3, the HTBI primer set was used. TCRdb independently ran MiXCR on the multiplex PCR reads; one entry per CDR3 protein. The sample has 40,000 to 60,000 distinct CDR3 sequences; 45% to 65% are singletons. Sequencing was carried out using peripheral blood or thyroid tissue (not recorded which). These receptors originate from a man aged 18-30 years with Graves' hyperthyroidism.

By sample share, this clonotype is medium-sized (0.01 to 0.1%). The rearrangement links TRBV24-1 to TRBJ2-6; D unresolved. The CDR3 sequence is 12 residues long. Looked up from germline, CDR1 is KGHDR and CDR2 is SFDVKD. V lost 9 bases, J lost 1 base, and 3 bases lay in between. Here the CDR3 reads CATGSGANVLTF. The CDR3 nucleotides read TGTGCCACCGGATCTGGGGCCAACGTCCTGACTTTC.

The chain couples TRBV15 to TRBJ2-5; 8 bases align to TRBD1. CDR3 length equals 12 residues. CDR1 and CDR2 from the germline V gene are LNHNV and YYDKDF (reference sequence). The junction had 2 bases not matched to a gene; V was cut back by 2 bases and J by 9 bases. The CDR3 sequence is CATSRRTGSQYF. In DNA form, the CDR3 reads TGTGCCACCAGCAGAAGGACAGGGTCCCAGTACTTC.

This clonotype has at least ten counts. A read error may explain this, as a much larger clone is one base away. The genes are TRBV9 and TRBJ1-2; D not certain. The CDR3 contains 13 residues. The germline V gene has CDR1 SGDLS and CDR2 YYNGEE. In DNA form, the CDR3 reads TGTGCCAGCAGCCGAAGGGTCGACTATGGCCACACCTTC. It is translated as CASSRRVDYGHTF.

This clonotype was counted between two and nine times. This sequence joins TRBV29-1 and TRBJ2-5; TRBD1 matches 9 bases. CDR1 and CDR2 from the germline V gene are SQVTM and ANQGSEA. The CDR3 sequence is 14 residues long. Losses at the gene ends were 7 bases for V and 5 bases for J; bases not matched to a gene: 11. The CDR3 DNA follows: TGCAGCGCAAAACCGGGACAGGGATTGGAGACCCAGTACTTC. It codes for CSAKPGQGLETQYF.

The sample holds many counts of this clonotype. This chain uses TRBV4-1 with TRBJ2-2; D may be TRBD2 (6 bases). V dropped 1 base and J dropped 13 bases, with 13 bases sitting between them. Germline values: CDR1 MGHRA, CDR2 YSYEKL. The length of the CDR3 is 13 residues. CDR3 protein: CASSQVLVSGLFF. CDR3 sequence (DNA): TGCGCCAGCAGCCAAGTATTAGTTAGCGGGCTGTTTTTT.

This clonotype appeared many times. V is TRBV9 and J is TRBJ1-1; 8 bases are a match to TRBD1. The CDR3 runs to 14 residues. V lost 3 bases to trimming and J lost 4 bases; unmatched junction nucleotides: 5. Germline CDR1 SGDLS, CDR2 YYNGEE. The CDR3 DNA sequence: TGTGCCAGCAGCGCTGAGGACAGGGTCACTGAAGCTTTCTTT. This encodes CASSAEDRVTEAFF.

The chain has TRBV7-4 and TRBJ2-2, with 7 bases matching TRBD1. The CDR3 is 18 residues long. J lost 0 bases, V lost 5 bases, and 12 bases had no gene match. Germline-derived CDR1 and CDR2 are SGHVT and SQSDAQ. The CDR3 DNA reads TGTGCCAGCAGCGACAGGGACGCAGCAGTTTCGAACACCGGGGAGCTGTTTTTT. This translates into CASSDRDAAVSNTGELFF.